This note documents a single T cell receptor (beta chain) sequence. Its specificity is unknown. The V end lost 2 bases, the J end lost 2 bases, and 6 bases lay between the germline ends. The CDR3 is 13 amino acids. CDR1 SGHTA and CDR2 FQGNSA come from the germline V gene. The sample comes from a study of T cell responses to AZD1222 COVID-19 vaccine. Study overall: Timing groups of about 4 and about 12 weeks for second doses were pooled.

Study-level findings and limits: Reports say nearly half of spike-specific TCRs go after unmutated variant regions. Dominant at 160-218 and 743-854, vaccine-associated CD4 TCRs also spanned spike. The sample set comprised mostly white British donors with more females, and clonal diversity was possibly underestimated.

The protocol was immunoSEQ multiplex PCR, while the TCRdb copy is restricted to in-frame clones and leaves out a portion. The table records over 150,000 clones, roughly nine tenths of them present only once. The sequences come from peripheral blood, collected on day 0 of AZD1222 vaccination. The J gene is TRBJ2-5, the V gene TRBV7-2; D gene ambiguous. The receptor comes from an adult in good health. CDR3 sequence reads: CASSLMTQETQYF. In nucleotides, the CDR3 is TGTGCCAGCAGCTTAATGACACAAGAGACCCAGTACTTC.